The 17 T cell receptor beta chains given below trace back to one sample, sequenced in a study of shared clonotypes between healthy human individuals. Using immunoSEQ multiplex PCR, the repertoire was profiled, and TCRdb retains in-frame clones only, with some absent. The table lists approximately 470,000 clones, almost 80% of them singletons. The material sequenced was PBMCs. Receptors were obtained from a middle-aged woman in good health. Some clones in this sample may be carry-over from other donors' samples.

The V gene is TRBV5-6, the J gene TRBJ2-1; perhaps TRBD1 as D (5 bases). The germline V and J ends were trimmed by 1 base and 1 base, with 12 bases remaining between them. This CDR3 spans 16 amino acids. The germline V gene encodes CDR1 SGHDT and CDR2 YYEEEE. Here the CDR3 DNA reads TGTGCCAGCAGCTTGCGTCACAGGATTTCCTACAATGAGCAGTTCTTC. Its protein product is CASSLRHRISYNEQFF.

V usage is TRBV18 and J usage is TRBJ2-7; 11 bases map to TRBD1. This CDR3 contains 15 residues. Looked up from germline, CDR1 is KGHSH and CDR2 is LQKENI. Unmatched junction bases numbered 4, after V lost 0 bases and J lost 6 bases. Written as DNA, the CDR3 is TGTGCCAGCTCACCACCCGGGACAGGGGGTCTCGAGCAGTACTTC. Protein: CASSPPGTGGLEQYF.

V gene TRBV19 combines with J gene TRBJ2-5; maybe TRBD2 (5 bases). This CDR3 has 15 residues. The V and J ends lost 1 base and 2 bases respectively, with 11 bases between them. Germline lookup yields CDR1 LNHDA and CDR2 SQIVND (reference sequence). The chain's CDR3 is CASSIGGGWQETQYF. The CDR3 coding sequence is TGTGCCAGTAGTATAGGAGGCGGGTGGCAAGAGACCCAGTACTTC.

The chain combines TRBV7-6 with TRBJ2-7; D tentatively reads TRBD1 or TRBD2 (6 bases each). The CDR3 spans 17 residues. Trimming cost V 5 bases and J 4 bases, with 24 bases left between them. Germline loops: CDR1 SGHVS, CDR2 FNYEAQ. The CDR3 sequence: CASSPLGGTHPWYEQYF. DNA for the CDR3: TGTGCCAGCAGCCCATTAGGAGGGACACACCCGTGGTACGAGCAGTACTTC.

The chain recombines TRBV11-2 with TRBJ2-7, with TRBD1 identical over 9 bases. The trim removed 5 bases at V and 2 bases at J, leaving 10 bases unmatched. The length of the CDR3 is 16 residues. Germline V gene sequence: CDR1 SGHAT, CDR2 FQNNGV. The CDR3 DNA follows: TGTGCCAGCAGCATCAGTTGGGGACAGGGTCCCTACGAGCAGTACTTC. As protein: CASSISWGQGPYEQYF. Full variable domain (rest looked up from reference TRBV11-2 and TRBJ2-7): EAGVAQSPRYKIIEKRQSVAFWCNPISGHATLYWYQQILGQGPKLLIQFQNNGVVDDSQLPKDRFSAERLKGVDSTLKIQPAKLEDSAVYLCASSISWGQGPYEQYFGPGTRLTVT.

J is TRBJ2-2 and V is TRBV5-1; no clear D gene. The length of the CDR3 is 15 residues. The germline CDR1 and CDR2 sequences are SGHRS and YFSETQ. Trimming left V 3 bases short and J 5 bases short, with 14 bases between. CDR3 DNA: TGCGCCAGCAGCTCAACTACCTCAGAGACCGGGGAGCTGTTTTTT. Translated: CASSSTTSETGELFF. The full variable domain, in which reference TRBV5-1 and TRBJ2-2 provide the parts outside the CDR3, is KAGVTQTPRYLIKTRGQQVTLSCSPISGHRSVSWYQQTPGQGLQFLFEYFSETQRNKGNFPGRFSGRQFSNSRSEMNVSTLELGDSALYLCASSSTTSETGELFFGEGSRLTVL.

The chain has TRBV5-8 and TRBJ1-5; 9 bases are shared with TRBD1. This CDR3 has 16 residues. The J segment lost 3 bases and the V segment lost 0 bases, leaving 4 bases of the junction unmatched. CDR1 is SGHTS, CDR2 YDEGEE, per germline. CDR3 amino acids: CASSLGGQGFNQPQHF. CDR3 nucleotide sequence: TGTGCCAGCAGCTTGGGGGGACAGGGTTTCAATCAGCCCCAGCATTTT.

The gene calls are TRBV7-9 and TRBJ2-7; D might be TRBD1 or TRBD2, each matching 5 bases. Germline CDR1 SEHNR, CDR2 FQNEAQ (reference sequence). The V end was cut by 5 bases, the J end by 0 bases, with 11 bases between. This CDR3 is built from 14 residues. The chain's CDR3 is CASSPRDGSYEQYF. As DNA, the CDR3 is TGTGCCAGCAGCCCCCGGGACGGCTCCTACGAGCAGTACTTC.

There are a few counts of this clone. Here the CDR3 reads CASSRDGRASYEQYF. CDR3 nucleotide sequence: TGCGCCAGCAGCCGTGACGGGAGGGCCTCTTACGAGCAGTACTTC. This chain joins TRBV5-1 and TRBJ2-5, with TRBD2 matching 8 bases. The end of the DNA fits TRBJ2-7 better, so the J call may be wrong. Per the germline V gene, CDR1 is SGHRS and CDR2 is YFSETQ. The CDR3 runs to 15 residues.

The gene calls are TRBV5-4 and TRBJ2-7, with 10 bases fitting TRBD2. The CDR3 has 16 residues. J lost 1 base, V lost 4 bases, and 8 bases had no gene match. The germline V gene encodes CDR1 SGHNT and CDR2 YYREEE (reference sequence). The CDR3 spells CASSAGLAAGSYEQYF. CDR3 DNA: TGTGCCAGCAGCGCCGGACTAGCGGCGGGATCCTACGAGCAGTACTTC.

The genes are TRBV10-3 and TRBJ2-7; 7 nucleotides line up with TRBD1. Losses at the gene ends were 3 bases for V and 4 bases for J; bases not matched to a gene: 6. In germline, CDR1 is ENHRY, CDR2 SYGVKD. This CDR3 has 14 amino acids. CDR3 DNA: TGTGCCATCAGTGAAGGACAGGTGAGGTACGAGCAGTACTTC. Residues: CAISEGQVRYEQYF.

This sequence joins TRBV5-4 and TRBJ2-2; the match to TRBD2 covers 8 bases. The CDR3 consists of 14 residues. After removal of 4 bases from V and 7 bases from J, the junction contained 6 bases not matched to a gene. Germline V lookup: CDR1 SGHNT, CDR2 YYREEE (reference sequence). CDR3 nucleotide sequence: TGTGCCAGCAGCCGGGAGGGCAATGACGGGGAGCTGTTTTTT. Residues: CASSREGNDGELFF.

The V and J genes are TRBV10-3 and TRBJ2-7; a weak D match, TRBD1 (6 bases). V was trimmed by 6 bases and J by 3 bases, leaving 15 bases between them. CDR1 is ENHRY and CDR2 is SYGVKD in the germline V gene. CDR3 size: 14 residues. The CDR3: CAIRGQSRVYEQYF. The CDR3 coding sequence is TGTGCCATCAGAGGACAGTCACGAGTCTACGAGCAGTACTTC.

The rearrangement joins TRBV7-2 to TRBJ2-7, with D uncertain. This CDR3 is built from 14 residues. Trimming took off 2 bases at V and 3 bases at J, with 11 bases between the two ends. Per the germline V gene, CDR1 is SGHTA and CDR2 is FQGNSA. Here the CDR3 reads CASSLQAGIYEQYF. The CDR3, as DNA: TGTGCCAGCAGCTTACAGGCCGGCATCTACGAGCAGTACTTC.

The J gene is TRBJ2-1, the V gene TRBV5-1, with 9 bases fitting TRBD1. In germline, CDR1 is SGHRS, CDR2 YFSETQ. This CDR3 region has 15 residues. Germline trimming cut 4 bases from V and 6 bases from J; bases unmatched to any gene: 8. This CDR3 reads CASSTGTGIFNEQFF. In DNA form, the CDR3 reads TGCGCCAGCAGCACCGGGACAGGGATTTTCAATGAGCAGTTCTTC.

The J gene is TRBJ2-7, the V gene TRBV7-2, with 9 bases aligning to TRBD2. The CDR3 extends over 19 amino acids. V shed 5 bases, J shed 5 bases, and the junction held 22 bases outside the gene matches. Germline assignment: CDR1 SGHTA and CDR2 FQGNSA. The CDR3 loop is CASSPGSGSLLLGLDEQYF. Written as DNA, the CDR3 is TGTGCCAGCAGCCCAGGTAGCGGGAGTTTACTTTTGGGTTTGGACGAGCAGTACTTC.

The chain employs TRBV29-1 and TRBJ2-1; the match to TRBD1 covers 11 bases. V lost 4 bases, J lost 4 bases, and 15 bases stayed unmatched. The CDR3 is made up of 18 amino acids. The germline CDR1 and CDR2 sequences are SQVTM and ANQGSEA. CDR3 sequence: CSVASEGDRGTKYNEQFF. CDR3 coding DNA: TGCAGCGTTGCCTCGGAAGGGGACAGGGGGACAAAATACAATGAGCAGTTCTTC.